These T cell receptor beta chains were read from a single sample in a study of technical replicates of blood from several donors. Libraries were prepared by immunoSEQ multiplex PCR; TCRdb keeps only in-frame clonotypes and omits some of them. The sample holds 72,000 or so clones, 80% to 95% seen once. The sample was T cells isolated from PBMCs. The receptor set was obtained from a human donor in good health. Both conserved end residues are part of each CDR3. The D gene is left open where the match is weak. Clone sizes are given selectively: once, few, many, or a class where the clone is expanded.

cdr3_aa: CASSQDRGPGYTF; cdr3_nt: TGTGCCAGCAGCCAAGACAGGGGGCCTGGCTACACCTTC; j_call: TRBJ1-2; cdr3_length: 13; clone_size: -; d_call: TRBD1; v_call: TRBV5-7
cdr3_aa: CASSQTSGRGYEQYF; cdr3_nt: TGTGCCAGCAGCCAGACTAGCGGGAGGGGCTACGAGCAGTACTTC; j_call: TRBJ2-7; cdr3_length: 15; clone_size: -; d_call: TRBD2; v_call: TRBV7-2
cdr3_aa: CSVGRAGETQYF; cdr3_nt: TGCAGCGTAGGAAGGGCCGGGGAAACGCAGTATTTT; j_call: TRBJ2-3; cdr3_length: 12; clone_size: once; d_call: -; v_call: TRBV29-1
cdr3_aa: CASSLGDNREAETQYF; cdr3_nt: TGTGCCAGCAGCTTAGGAGACAATCGGGAAGCAGAGACCCAGTACTTC; j_call: TRBJ2-5; cdr3_length: 16; clone_size: once; d_call: -; v_call: TRBV7-6
cdr3_aa: CSVESGTSYEQYF; cdr3_nt: TGCAGCGTTGAGAGCGGGACCTCCTACGAGCAGTACTTC; j_call: TRBJ2-7; cdr3_length: 13; clone_size: -; d_call: TRBD2; v_call: TRBV29-1
cdr3_aa: CASSFGTFTGELFF; cdr3_nt: TGTGCCAGCAGTTTTGGCACCTTCACCGGGGAGCTGTTTTTT; j_call: TRBJ2-2; cdr3_length: 14; clone_size: -; d_call: -; v_call: TRBV6-5
cdr3_aa: CASSSQATGGETQYF; cdr3_nt: TGTGCCAGCAGTTCCCAAGCAACAGGGGGGGAGACCCAGTACTTC; j_call: TRBJ2-5; cdr3_length: 15; clone_size: few; d_call: TRBD1; v_call: TRBV6-5
cdr3_aa: CATAGTGIAYEQYF; cdr3_nt: TGTGCCACCGCCGGGACAGGGATAGCCTACGAGCAGTACTTC; j_call: TRBJ2-7; cdr3_length: 14; clone_size: -; d_call: TRBD1; v_call: TRBV6-5
cdr3_aa: CASKTSGRGGELFF; cdr3_nt: TGTGCCAGCAAAACTAGCGGGAGGGGCGGGGAGCTGTTTTTT; j_call: TRBJ2-2; cdr3_length: 14; clone_size: once; d_call: TRBD2; v_call: TRBV6-6
cdr3_aa: CATSRDRGGNTIYF; cdr3_nt: TGTGCCACCAGCAGAGACAGGGGTGGAAACACCATATATTTT; j_call: TRBJ1-3; cdr3_length: 14; clone_size: -; d_call: -; v_call: TRBV15
cdr3_aa: CASTPIQGVSYEQYF; cdr3_nt: TGTGCCAGCACTCCAATACAGGGGGTAAGCTACGAGCAGTACTTC; j_call: TRBJ2-7; cdr3_length: 15; clone_size: -; d_call: TRBD1; v_call: TRBV6-6
cdr3_aa: CASSPPLGQGKGEQYF; cdr3_nt: TGTGCCAGCAGCCCCCCCTTAGGGCAGGGTAAGGGCGAGCAGTACTTC; j_call: TRBJ2-7; cdr3_length: 16; clone_size: -; d_call: -; v_call: TRBV28
cdr3_aa: CASRPDRVGYGYTF; cdr3_nt: TGTGCCAGCAGGCCTGACAGGGTCGGGTATGGCTACACCTTC; j_call: TRBJ1-2; cdr3_length: 14; clone_size: -; d_call: TRBD1; v_call: TRBV7-9
cdr3_aa: CAWSKGAPYGYTF; cdr3_nt: TGTGCCTGGAGTAAGGGGGCTCCCTATGGCTACACCTTC; j_call: TRBJ1-2; cdr3_length: 13; clone_size: -; d_call: TRBD1; v_call: TRBV30
cdr3_aa: CATSRDLSLGGYTF; cdr3_nt: TGTGCCACCAGCAGAGATCTCTCCCTGGGCGGCTACACCTTC; j_call: TRBJ1-2; cdr3_length: 14; clone_size: -; d_call: -; v_call: TRBV15
cdr3_aa: CASSAGTGAFHRFYEQYF; cdr3_nt: TGTGCCAGCAGCGCCGGGACAGGAGCGTTTCACCGATTTTACGAGCAGTACTTC; j_call: TRBJ2-7; cdr3_length: 18; clone_size: -; d_call: TRBD1; v_call: TRBV7-4
cdr3_aa: CASTYSRYEQYF; cdr3_nt: TGCGCCAGCACCTACTCGCGGTACGAGCAGTACTTC; j_call: TRBJ2-7; cdr3_length: 12; clone_size: -; d_call: -; v_call: TRBV10-2
cdr3_aa: CASSQTGINTEAFF; cdr3_nt: TGTGCCAGTAGCCAGACAGGGATTAACACTGAAGCTTTCTTT; j_call: TRBJ1-1; cdr3_length: 14; clone_size: -; d_call: TRBD1; v_call: TRBV19
cdr3_aa: CSVEVGGGSSVTQYF; cdr3_nt: TGCAGCGTTGAAGTCGGGGGGGGAAGTTCCGTGACCCAGTACTTC; j_call: TRBJ2-5; cdr3_length: 15; clone_size: -; d_call: TRBD2; v_call: TRBV29-1
cdr3_aa: CASSIAGGEWDQETQYF; cdr3_nt: TGTGCCAGTAGTATAGCGGGGGGAGAGTGGGACCAAGAGACCCAGTACTTC; j_call: TRBJ2-5; cdr3_length: 17; clone_size: -; d_call: TRBD2; v_call: TRBV19
cdr3_aa: CASSERFKPQHF; cdr3_nt: TGTGCCAGCAGTGAGAGGTTTAAGCCCCAGCATTTT; j_call: TRBJ1-5; cdr3_length: 12; clone_size: -; d_call: -; v_call: TRBV2
cdr3_aa: CASSQSSGNTIYF; cdr3_nt: TGTGCCAGCTCCCAGTCCTCTGGAAACACCATATATTTT; j_call: TRBJ1-3; cdr3_length: 13; clone_size: -; d_call: -; v_call: TRBV6-5
cdr3_aa: CASSLGWGQINTEAFF; cdr3_nt: TGTGCCAGCAGCTTAGGATGGGGACAGATAAACACTGAAGCTTTCTTT; j_call: TRBJ1-1; cdr3_length: 16; clone_size: -; d_call: TRBD1; v_call: TRBV7-2
cdr3_aa: CASSQDVGTGGNEQFF; cdr3_nt: TGCGCCAGCAGCCAAGATGTGGGGACAGGGGGCAATGAGCAGTTCTTC; j_call: TRBJ2-1; cdr3_length: 16; clone_size: -; d_call: TRBD1; v_call: TRBV4-1
cdr3_aa: CASSSGSTSPYGYTF; cdr3_nt: TGTGCCAGCAGCTCAGGGTCCACGTCTCCCTATGGCTACACCTTC; j_call: TRBJ1-2; cdr3_length: 15; clone_size: -; d_call: -; v_call: TRBV9
cdr3_aa: CSGGGYTF; cdr3_nt: TGCAGTGGCGGCGGCTACACCTTC; j_call: TRBJ1-2; cdr3_length: 8; clone_size: -; d_call: -; v_call: TRBV20-1
cdr3_aa: CASSRGEGEKLFF; cdr3_nt: TGCGCCAGCAGTCGGGGGGAGGGTGAAAAACTGTTTTTT; j_call: TRBJ1-4; cdr3_length: 13; clone_size: -; d_call: -; v_call: TRBV5-1
cdr3_aa: CASSLGQGEKLFF; cdr3_nt: TGTGCCAGCAGCTTGGGACAGGGTGAAAAACTGTTTTTT; j_call: TRBJ1-4; cdr3_length: 13; clone_size: -; d_call: TRBD1; v_call: TRBV7-9
cdr3_aa: CAISESTGGAGIYGYTF; cdr3_nt: TGTGCCATCAGTGAGTCCACAGGGGGAGCAGGGATCTATGGCTACACCTTC; j_call: TRBJ1-2; cdr3_length: 17; clone_size: -; d_call: TRBD1; v_call: TRBV10-3
cdr3_aa: CASSMYGYHIEQYF; cdr3_nt: TGTGCCAGTAGTATGTACGGGTATCATATCGAGCAGTACTTC; j_call: TRBJ2-7; cdr3_length: 14; clone_size: -; d_call: -; v_call: TRBV19
cdr3_aa: CASSSTGASTDTQYF; cdr3_nt: TGCGCCAGCAGCTCTACAGGGGCAAGCACAGATACGCAGTATTTT; j_call: TRBJ2-3; cdr3_length: 15; clone_size: -; d_call: TRBD1; v_call: TRBV5-1
cdr3_aa: CASSPTSGANTGELFF; cdr3_nt: TGTGCCAGCAGTCCGACTAGCGGGGCGAACACCGGGGAGCTGTTTTTT; j_call: TRBJ2-2; cdr3_length: 16; clone_size: -; d_call: TRBD2; v_call: TRBV9
cdr3_aa: CASSTPGGYGYTF; cdr3_nt: TGTGCCAGCAGTACCCCAGGAGGCTATGGCTACACCTTC; j_call: TRBJ1-2; cdr3_length: 13; clone_size: few; d_call: -; v_call: TRBV6-5
cdr3_aa: CASSPTSAYEGTEAFF; cdr3_nt: TGTGCCAGCTCACCAACTAGCGCCTATGAAGGCACTGAAGCTTTCTTT; j_call: TRBJ1-1; cdr3_length: 16; clone_size: -; d_call: -; v_call: TRBV18
cdr3_aa: CASSAGRDSTDTQYF; cdr3_nt: TGTGCCAGCAGCGCTGGTAGGGACTCCACAGATACGCAGTATTTT; j_call: TRBJ2-3; cdr3_length: 15; clone_size: -; d_call: -; v_call: TRBV16
cdr3_aa: CASIAGGKDEQYF; cdr3_nt: TGTGCCAGCATTGCAGGGGGCAAGGACGAGCAGTACTTC; j_call: TRBJ2-7; cdr3_length: 13; clone_size: -; d_call: TRBD1; v_call: TRBV28
cdr3_aa: CASSLGLAGGPSYEQYF; cdr3_nt: TGTGCCAGCAGCTTAGGACTAGCGGGAGGGCCGTCCTACGAGCAGTACTTC; j_call: TRBJ2-7; cdr3_length: 17; clone_size: -; d_call: TRBD2; v_call: TRBV7-9
cdr3_aa: CASSAQFYGYTF; cdr3_nt: TGTGCCAGCAGTGCACAGTTTTATGGCTACACCTTC; j_call: TRBJ1-2; cdr3_length: 12; clone_size: -; d_call: -; v_call: TRBV2
cdr3_aa: CAISESVTGDEQYF; cdr3_nt: TGTGCCATCAGTGAGTCGGTTACAGGGGACGAGCAGTACTTC; j_call: TRBJ2-7; cdr3_length: 14; clone_size: -; d_call: TRBD1; v_call: TRBV10-3
cdr3_aa: CASSVEGQGNYEQYF; cdr3_nt: TGTGCCAGCAGCGTAGAGGGACAGGGAAACTACGAGCAGTACTTC; j_call: TRBJ2-7; cdr3_length: 15; clone_size: once; d_call: TRBD1; v_call: TRBV9
cdr3_aa: CASSSGTSVHEQFF; cdr3_nt: TGTGCCAGCAGTTCCGGGACTAGCGTGCATGAGCAGTTCTTC; j_call: TRBJ2-1; cdr3_length: 14; clone_size: -; d_call: TRBD2; v_call: TRBV6-5
cdr3_aa: CASSESVGGGLNTEAFF; cdr3_nt: TGTGCCAGCAGTGAAAGTGTCGGGGGAGGTCTGAACACTGAAGCTTTCTTT; j_call: TRBJ1-1; cdr3_length: 17; clone_size: -; d_call: -; v_call: TRBV25-1
cdr3_aa: CASSYSGRGRDEQYF; cdr3_nt: TGTGCCAGCAGTTACTCAGGCAGGGGGCGTGACGAGCAGTACTTC; j_call: TRBJ2-7; cdr3_length: 15; clone_size: once; d_call: TRBD1; v_call: TRBV6-5
cdr3_aa: CASSEGFRGNQPQHF; cdr3_nt: TGTGCCAGCAGTGAAGGGTTCAGGGGCAATCAGCCCCAGCATTTT; j_call: TRBJ1-5; cdr3_length: 15; clone_size: -; d_call: -; v_call: TRBV2
cdr3_aa: CASSPDRDIQPQHF; cdr3_nt: TGTGCCAGTAGTCCCGACAGGGATATACAGCCCCAGCATTTT; j_call: TRBJ1-5; cdr3_length: 14; clone_size: -; d_call: TRBD1; v_call: TRBV19
cdr3_aa: CASSFRSQNTEAFF; cdr3_nt: TGTGCCAGCAGTTTCAGGTCACAAAACACTGAAGCTTTCTTT; j_call: TRBJ1-1; cdr3_length: 14; clone_size: -; d_call: -; v_call: TRBV7-8
cdr3_aa: CASKGGTGGRYEQFF; cdr3_nt: TGTGCCAGCAAGGGAGGGACAGGGGGTCGGTATGAGCAGTTCTTC; j_call: TRBJ2-1; cdr3_length: 15; clone_size: -; d_call: TRBD1; v_call: TRBV7-9